Listed below are T cell receptor beta chains from one sample, sequenced in a study of T cells in Graves' hyperthyroidism and ophthalmopathy. TCRdb itself ran the multiplex PCR reads through MiXCR, one entry per CDR3 protein. The data show about 640,000 distinct CDR3 sequences, with around 20% seen just once and about 35% held by the top ten. Specimen: blood. The receptor source for this set is a man aged 30-40 years with Graves' ophthalmopathy. Each CDR3 is given with its conserved first and last residue. The order of the fields is J gene, clone size, D gene, V gene, CDR3 length, CDR3 DNA, CDR3 protein. The D gene is left open where the match is weak. Clone size appears in some rows only: once, few, many, or a class for an expanded clone.

>TRBJ2-5|.|.|TRBV28|14
TGTGCCAGCAGTTCCCCGGGGGCATTGGAGACCCAGTACTTC
CASSSPGALETQYF
>TRBJ2-7|.|TRBD2|TRBV29-1|12
TGCAGCGTTCCGGGGGGAGCCTACGAGCAGTACTTC
CSVPGGAYEQYF
>TRBJ2-1|.|.|TRBV5-1|13
TGCGCCAGCAGCTTGGGCCCAGGGCGGGGGCGGTTCTTC
CASSLGPGRGRFF
>TRBJ2-2|.|TRBD1|TRBV25-1|14
TGTGCCAGCCAACCCTGGACAGGATCCGGGGAGCTGTTTTTT
CASQPWTGSGELFF
>TRBJ1-1|many|TRBD1|TRBV28|12
TGTGCCACCAGGGGGGGGGACGCTGAAGCTTTCTTT
CATRGGDAEAFF
>TRBJ1-5|.|TRBD1|TRBV6-1|15
TGTGCCAGCAGGACAGGGGGTATGAGCAATCAGCCCCAGCATTTT
CASRTGGMSNQPQHF
>TRBJ2-2|many|TRBD2|TRBV3-1|16
TGTGCCAGCAGCCAACGAAGCGGGAGCAACACCGGGGAGCTGTTTTTT
CASSQRSGSNTGELFF
>TRBJ1-4|few|.|TRBV27|14
TGTGCCAGCAGTTTAACGGGATTTAATGAAAAACTGTTTTTT
CASSLTGFNEKLFF
>TRBJ1-5|many|.|TRBV20-1|16
TGCAGTGCTAGAGATTCTGGGCAGGCCTTGGGTCAGCCCCAGCATTTT
CSARDSGQALGQPQHF
>TRBJ1-1|many|TRBD1|TRBV20-1|15
TGCAGTGCTAGAGCCAGGACAGGGACGAACACTGAAGCTTTCTTT
CSARARTGTNTEAFF
>TRBJ1-5|few|.|TRBV3-1|14
TGTGCCAGCAGCCGTGGGAGGGGGAGTCAGCCCCAGCATTTT
CASSRGRGSQPQHF
>TRBJ2-7|.|TRBD1|TRBV20-1|14
TGCAGTGCTAGAGATGGACAGGGGATTAACGAGCAGTACTTC
CSARDGQGINEQYF
>TRBJ2-3|.|.|TRBV15|14
TGTGCCACCAGCAGAGATCACGGAACAGATACGCAGTATTTT
CATSRDHGTDTQYF
>TRBJ2-2|few|TRBD1|TRBV7-9|12
TGTGCCAGCACCAGGGGGCCCGGGGAGCTGTTTTTT
CASTRGPGELFF
>TRBJ2-7|.|.|TRBV18|18
TGTGCCAGCTCAAACCAGGGTCAAGCAACGGGGGCCCCCTACGAGCAGTACTTC
CASSNQGQATGAPYEQYF
>TRBJ2-1|.|TRBD1|TRBV20-1|14
TGCAGTGCCCTAGGGACAGGGAGTTACAATGAGCAGTTCTTC
CSALGTGSYNEQFF
>TRBJ2-3|.|.|TRBV10-3|12
TGTGCCATCGGGGGAAGAACAGATACGCAGTATTTT
CAIGGRTDTQYF
>TRBJ1-5|few|TRBD1|TRBV6-2/TRBV6-3|13
TGTGCCAGCACCGACAGGGGACGTCAGCCCCAGCATTTT
CASTDRGRQPQHF
>TRBJ1-1|.|.|TRBV30|11
TGTGCCCGGAGCGGGAACACTGAAGCTTTCTTT
CARSGNTEAFF
>TRBJ1-1|few|.|TRBV28|14
TGTGCCAGCAGTGCCACCCGGAAGGTCACTGAAGCTTTCTTT
CASSATRKVTEAFF
>TRBJ2-4|.|TRBD2|TRBV7-8|14
TGTGCCAGCAGCCCCACTAGCGGGAGCGACATTCAGTACTTC
CASSPTSGSDIQYF
>TRBJ2-7|many|.|TRBV30|11
TGTGCCTGGAGACTCTCCTACGAGCAGTACTTC
CAWRLSYEQYF
>TRBJ1-1|few|TRBD1|TRBV13|13
TGTGCCAGCAGCCGACAGGGACTTTCTGAAGCTTTCTTT
CASSRQGLSEAFF
>TRBJ2-1|.|.|TRBV20-1|18
TGCAGTGCTGCTGTGGGGGGGCCGCTCGGGCTATCCTACAATGAGCAGTTCTTC
CSAAVGGPLGLSYNEQFF
>TRBJ1-1|many|TRBD1|TRBV11-2|15
TGTGCCAGCCGAATACCCGGGACAGGGAACTCTGAAGCTTTCTTT
CASRIPGTGNSEAFF
>TRBJ2-2|few|.|TRBV18|15
TGTGCCAGCTCACTAACCCTGGACGAGGTCGGGGAGCTGTTTTTT
CASSLTLDEVGELFF
>TRBJ1-2|many|.|TRBV2|12
TGTGCCAGCAGGACAGACAACTATGGCTACACCTTC
CASRTDNYGYTF
>TRBJ1-1|.|.|TRBV7-4|11
TGTGCCAGCAGCTTGGGCCACGAAGCTTTCTTT
CASSLGHEAFF
>TRBJ1-1|.|.|TRBV5-1|13
TGCGCCAGCAAGCTCGGAGGTTTAACTGAAGCTTTCTTT
CASKLGGLTEAFF
>TRBJ2-1|few|.|TRBV4-1|12
TGCGCCAGCAGCCAAATTTCAGCTGAGCAGTTCTTC
CASSQISAEQFF
>TRBJ2-1|once|TRBD2|TRBV4-1|17
TGCGCCAGCAGCCTGGGACTAGCGGGACAGGCCTACAATGAGCAGTTCTTC
CASSLGLAGQAYNEQFF
>TRBJ2-2|many|.|TRBV2|13
TGTGCCAGCAGTGATGAGCACACCGGGGAGCTGTTTTTT
CASSDEHTGELFF
>TRBJ2-7|few|TRBD2|TRBV4-3|17
TGCGCCAGCAGCCAAGATAGGGCTAGCGGGAGTACGAACGAGCAGTACTTC
CASSQDRASGSTNEQYF
>TRBJ2-1|.|TRBD1|TRBV7-9|14
TGTGCCAGCACCTTGGGACAGGGGTTGGATGAGCAGTTCTTC
CASTLGQGLDEQFF
>TRBJ2-7|.|.|TRBV9|14
TGTGCCAGCAGCGTAGTGAGTAGCCCCCACGAGCAGTACTTC
CASSVVSSPHEQYF
>TRBJ2-3|.|TRBD2|TRBV20-1|13
TGCAGTGCCGGCGGGGGGGCGCCCGATACGCAGTATTTT
CSAGGGAPDTQYF
>TRBJ2-7|few|TRBD1|TRBV7-9|17
TGTGCCAGCAGCCCCCGCCCCGGACAGGGGGGTTCCTACGAGCAGTACTTC
CASSPRPGQGGSYEQYF
>TRBJ1-1|many|TRBD1|TRBV20-1|16
TGCAGTGCTAGACCGGGACAGGGGACATTGAACACTGAAGCTTTCTTT
CSARPGQGTLNTEAFF
>TRBJ2-7|many|TRBD2|TRBV28|11
TGTGCCAGCCCGGGACTATACGAGCAGTACTTC
CASPGLYEQYF
>TRBJ1-2|many|TRBD1|TRBV7-6|13
TGTGCCAGCAGCGGACAGGACCTCTATGGCTACACCTTC
CASSGQDLYGYTF
>TRBJ1-6|.|.|TRBV11-2|15
TGTGCCAGCAGAGCTACTAAGGGGGATAATTCACCCCTCCACTTT
CASRATKGDNSPLHF
>TRBJ2-1|many|.|TRBV30|11
TGTGCCTGGAGTCGTGTCTATGAGCAGTTCTTC
CAWSRVYEQFF
>TRBJ1-1|few|.|TRBV2|14
TGTGCCAGCAGTGAAGGCAAGGTCGACACTGAAGCTCTCTTT
CASSEGKVDTEALF
>TRBJ2-1|few|.|TRBV30|12
TGTGCCTGGAGTCTCACGGACAATGAGCAGTTCTTC
CAWSLTDNEQFF
>TRBJ1-3|.|.|TRBV30|15
TGTGCCTGGAGTGGGCAGACCCTACCTGGAAACACCATATATTTT
CAWSGQTLPGNTIYF
>TRBJ2-2|few|.|TRBV12-3/TRBV12-4|11
TGTGCCAGCAGTAAAGGCGGGGAGCTGTTTTTT
CASSKGGELFF
>TRBJ2-5|many|.|TRBV6-5|15
TGTGCCAGCAGTTACTCGACTACCCCTCAAGAGACCCAGTACTTC
CASSYSTTPQETQYF
>TRBJ1-2|many|.|TRBV11-2|12
TGTGCAGCGATCGGCGGCGACTATGGCTACACCTTC
CAAIGGDYGYTF
>TRBJ2-7|few|.|TRBV11-2|16
TGTGCCAGCAGCCCCACTACTGGGGTCGGGACCTACGAGCAGTACTTC
CASSPTTGVGTYEQYF
>TRBJ1-1|many|.|TRBV15|11
TGTGCCACCAGCAGAGCAGGGGAAGCTTTCTTT
CATSRAGEAFF
>TRBJ1-1|many|.|TRBV5-1|15
TGCGCCAGCAGCTTGGTTCCGGGCATGAACACTGAAGCTTTCTTT
CASSLVPGMNTEAFF
>TRBJ2-3|.|TRBD2|TRBV6-1|14
TGTGCCAGCGACCGACCAGCGGGAGAAGATACGCAGTATTTT
CASDRPAGEDTQYF
>TRBJ2-1|.|.|TRBV27|15
TGTGCCAGCAGTCAAGGGACTTTTTCCTACAATGAGCAGTTCTTC
CASSQGTFSYNEQFF
>TRBJ1-1|.|.|TRBV24-1|12
TGTGCCACCAGTGTCAGTGGCACTGAAGCTTTCTTT
CATSVSGTEAFF
>TRBJ2-1|few|TRBD2|TRBV11-2|16
TGTGCCAGCAGCTTGAAAGCGGGAGCGACCTACAATGAGCAGTTCTTC
CASSLKAGATYNEQFF
>TRBJ1-4|few|.|TRBV28|15
TGTGCCAGCAGCTCCCCCACAGCAACTAATGAAAAACTGTTTTTT
CASSSPTATNEKLFF